This T cell receptor beta chain was sequenced for a study of T cells in Graves' hyperthyroidism and ophthalmopathy (dated by TCRdb to between 2017 and 2020). Broadly, across the study: Peripheral blood was sampled at the time of initial diagnosis, prior to any treatment. TCR V-J signatures able to tell the groups apart were searched for in a discovery cohort of about a hundred patients, of whom more than 40 had Graves' ophthalmopathy and roughly 59 had stable Graves' hyperthyroidism. Prospective prediction of ophthalmopathy was tested in an independent validation cohort consisting of about 20 hyperthyroidism patients and some 16 patients who later progressed to ophthalmopathy. The roughly 90 discovery patients were divided at random into training and test sets in a 7:3 ratio. Thyroid tissue and blood T-cell repertoires from several Graves' hyperthyroidism patients were also compared in the study. Following sampling, methimazole starting at 30 mg daily was given to hyperthyroidism patients, and high-dose intravenous methylprednisolone was given to ophthalmopathy patients. The paper describes TCR Vbeta CDR3 sequencing of 120 to 150 peripheral blood samples, made up of some 40 ophthalmopathy patients, 70 to 75 hyperthyroidism patients and approximately 17 progressor patients. Overall study outcomes, separate from this receptor: Blood samples also contained most of the expanded thyroid clonotypes (frequency above 0.001), which suggests that blood repertoires may reflect thyroid immune responses. Sample size was not statistically predetermined, and blinding of investigators to group allocation was not performed. In cross-validation, a model built on a 13 V-J signature told ophthalmopathy apart from stable hyperthyroidism with about 90% sensitivity and roughly 81% specificity, and in testing the same model reached 80%/75%. In validation, the model predicted progression to ophthalmopathy with roughly 70% sensitivity and approximately 74% specificity, a median of around six months before onset.

A few counts support this clonotype. The clone's antigen remains unknown. No much larger clonotype is one base removed from it; base qualities were not supplied. Graves' hyperthyroidism was defined as stable when no progression to ophthalmopathy occurred over 18 months of follow-up. Hyperthyroidism patients were newly diagnosed, with disease duration under 2 months, and aged 18 to 65 years. Exclusion was applied to patients with uncontrolled infections, other autoimmune diseases, pregnancy or lactation. Diagnoses relied on clinical symptoms, serum thyroxine and TRAb, thyroid ultrasound and orbital computed tomography. Ficoll-Paque density gradient centrifugation was used to isolate PBMCs from around 10 ml of fresh peripheral blood. Total RNA was extracted with Trizol reagent, and quality was checked on an Agilent 2100 Bioanalyzer. CDR1 and CDR2 are read off the germline V gene (reference sequence) as DFQATT and SNEGSKA. The CDR3 measures 15 amino acids from cysteine to phenylalanine. Of all the DNA, just the CDR3 is kept, 45 bases in frame from base 1. Ends trimmed: V by 1 base, J by 3 bases; bases unmatched to a gene: 6.

The TCR beta CDR3 regions were amplified from the RNA transcripts. For the first round of RT-PCR on the TCR CDR3, the HTBI primer set was used together with the Qiagen OneStep RT-PCR kit. A second multiplex PCR round built the libraries, followed by size selection and purification. Paired-end sequencing of the libraries was performed with 100 bp reads on an Illumina HiSeq2000. Under the source paper's analysis protocol: SOAPnuke was used to process the raw data, with reads discarded if the reads contained adapters or uncalled bases, had a mean Phred below 15, or lacked an exact constant-primer or identifier match. COPE v1.2.5 was used to merge the high-quality paired reads, and each unique nucleotide sequence was defined as a clonotype. Clonotypes were aligned to IMGT TRBV, TRBD and TRBJ reference segments using MiTCR v1.1. The analysis was restricted to V-J combinations with a frequency above 0.0001, which together covered 98% to 99.2% of the repertoires. A TCS score was defined as the ratio of F50 (clonal expansion) to E x V (chaos), with BLOSUM62-based TCRdist applied between CDR3 peptides within each V-J. Welch's t-statistics and random forest reduced 450 to 600 V-J features to 10 to 15, which were used in a naive Bayes classifier (R e1071). TCRdb reanalyzed the raw reads on its own, using fastp at Q25 for trimming and MiXCR for clone calling, and kept in-frame beta chains. Each entry is one CDR3 protein sequence, shown with its most common DNA and genes. These V and J calls originate from TCRdb's pipeline instead of the authors' own analysis. The sample profile shows around 400,000 distinct CDR3 sequences; 20% to 25% of them were found once. The ten largest clonotypes hold more than 60% of the sample.

Specimen: blood. This TCR came from a man aged 50 to 60 with Graves' hyperthyroidism. The chain employs TRBV20-1 and TRBJ1-3; 7 middle bases align to TRBD1. The DNA sequence is given as TGCAGTGCTAGAGCCGGGACAGATTATGGAAACACCATATATTTT. It translates as CSARAGTDYGNTIYF.